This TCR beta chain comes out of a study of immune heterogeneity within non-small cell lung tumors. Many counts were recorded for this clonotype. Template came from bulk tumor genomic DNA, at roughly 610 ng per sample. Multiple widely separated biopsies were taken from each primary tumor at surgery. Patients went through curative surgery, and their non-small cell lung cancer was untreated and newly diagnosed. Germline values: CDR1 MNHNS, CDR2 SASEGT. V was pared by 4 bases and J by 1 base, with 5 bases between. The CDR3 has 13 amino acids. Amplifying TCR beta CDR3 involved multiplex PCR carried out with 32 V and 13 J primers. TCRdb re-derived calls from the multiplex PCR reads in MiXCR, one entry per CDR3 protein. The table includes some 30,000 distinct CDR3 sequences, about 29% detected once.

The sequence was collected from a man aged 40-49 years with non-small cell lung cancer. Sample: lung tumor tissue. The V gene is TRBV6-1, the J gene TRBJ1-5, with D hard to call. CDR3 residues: CASSVSSNQPQHF. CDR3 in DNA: TGTGCCAGCAGTGTGAGCAGCAATCAGCCCCAGCATTTT.